This is a list of T cell receptor beta chains from one sample in a study of T cell responses to AZD1222 COVID-19 vaccine. Data came from immunoSEQ multiplex PCR; TCRdb stores just in-frame clones and leaves some out. The data show 100,000 to 150,000 clones, with about 92% seen just once and less than 6% held by the top ten. The specimen was peripheral blood, collected 28 days after the second AZD1222 dose. The receptors here all came from an adult who received the AZD1222 COVID-19 vaccine. CDR3s include the opening cysteine and the closing phenylalanine or tryptophan. A D gene is named only where the DNA matches it firmly. The size of a clone is reported for some rows only, either as once, few or many, or as a class for expanded clones.

clone_size	d_call	v_call	j_call	cdr3_aa	cdr3_nt
-	TRBD1	TRBV14	TRBJ1-2	CASSQNRQGGYTF	TGTGCCAGCAGCCAAAACCGACAGGGAGGCTACACCTTC
-	TRBD1	TRBV19	TRBJ1-1	CASSWLTGGRAEAFF	TGTGCCAGTAGTTGGCTAACAGGGGGAAGGGCTGAAGCTTTCTTT
-	TRBD1	TRBV5-4	TRBJ2-5	CASSHPTGGTDQETQYF	TGTGCCAGCAGCCACCCGACAGGGGGCACGGACCAAGAGACCCAGTACTTC
-	-	TRBV5-1	TRBJ2-7	CASSLGVGNEQYF	TGCGCCAGCAGCTTGGGGGTGGGAAACGAGCAGTACTTC
-	TRBD1	TRBV5-1	TRBJ1-2	CASSLGKDRITNYGYTF	TGCGCCAGCAGCTTGGGCAAGGACAGGATCACTAACTATGGCTACACCTTC
-	TRBD2	TRBV5-4	TRBJ2-5	CASSDRGGQETQYF	TGTGCCAGCAGCGACCGCGGGGGCCAAGAGACCCAGTACTTC
-	-	TRBV4-3	TRBJ1-4	CASSSQQLGNEKLFF	TGCGCCAGCAGCTCTCAACAGCTGGGGAATGAAAAACTGTTTTTT
-	TRBD2	TRBV5-1	TRBJ2-1	CASSLAGGINEQFF	TGCGCCAGCAGCTTAGCGGGGGGTATCAATGAGCAGTTCTTC
-	TRBD1	TRBV5-4	TRBJ1-2	CASSLRTGPMGYTF	TGTGCCAGCAGCCTCCGGACAGGCCCTATGGGCTACACCTTC
-	-	TRBV3-1/TRBV3-2	TRBJ1-2	CASSQEIVGLSGYTF	TGTGCCAGCAGCCAAGAAATAGTGGGCCTTTCTGGCTACACCTTC
-	-	TRBV6-2/TRBV6-3	TRBJ2-3	CASSPSGGPTDTQYF	TGTGCCAGCAGCCCATCCGGGGGGCCCACAGATACGCAGTATTTT
-	-	TRBV5-1	TRBJ2-7	CASSLAGITGNEEQYF	TGCGCCAGCAGCTTGGCCGGAATTACAGGGAATGAAGAGCAGTACTTC
once	-	TRBV7-9	TRBJ2-4	CASSSGPGNIQYF	TGTGCCAGCAGCTCAGGGCCAGGAAACATTCAGTACTTC
-	TRBD1	TRBV25-1	TRBJ2-7	CASAPGQYLREQYF	TGTGCCAGCGCCCCGGGACAGTACCTTCGCGAGCAGTACTTC
-	TRBD1	TRBV6-5	TRBJ1-3	CASTRDRAAGNTIYF	TGTGCCAGTACAAGAGACAGGGCCGCTGGAAACACCATATATTTT
-	-	TRBV14	TRBJ2-3	CASSQEFGKSSTDTQYF	TGTGCCAGCAGCCAAGAGTTCGGCAAATCTAGCACAGATACGCAGTATTTT
-	-	TRBV20-1	TRBJ1-4	CSASGRSNEKLFF	TGCAGTGCTAGTGGTCGCAGTAATGAAAAACTGTTTTTT
-	TRBD1	TRBV4-1	TRBJ2-1	CASSQPGTVVSLSHEQFF	TGCGCCAGCAGCCAACCCGGGACAGTGGTTTCGCTTTCACATGAGCAGTTCTTC
-	-	TRBV4-3	TRBJ2-3	CASSLDPGGPADTQYF	TGCGCCAGCAGCCTCGATCCAGGCGGGCCCGCAGATACGCAGTATTTT
-	-	TRBV7-2	TRBJ1-2	CASSSGGMGDYGYTF	TGTGCCAGCAGCTCGGGGGGGATGGGGGACTATGGCTACACCTTC
-	-	TRBV27	TRBJ1-2	CASSSPVDSYDFYGYTF	TGTGCCAGCAGTTCCCCCGTAGACAGCTACGACTTCTATGGCTACACCTTC
-	-	TRBV12-3/TRBV12-4	TRBJ1-2	CAREPQGGYGYTF	TGTGCCAGAGAACCCCAAGGGGGCTATGGCTACACCTTC
-	-	TRBV6-5	TRBJ1-1	CASSSIRTVNTEAFF	TGTGCCAGCAGTTCCATTCGGACGGTGAACACTGAAGCTTTCTTT
-	-	TRBV4-3	TRBJ2-6	CASSQDQNAPGANVLTF	TGCGCCAGCAGCCAAGACCAGAATGCCCCTGGGGCCAACGTCCTGACTTTC
-	-	TRBV6-2/TRBV6-3	TRBJ1-2	CASSYSGLAYGYTF	TGTGCCAGCAGTTACTCCGGGTTAGCCTATGGCTACACCTTC
-	-	TRBV7-3	TRBJ1-1	CASSLTEDTEAFF	TGTGCCAGCAGCTTAACCGAGGACACTGAAGCTTTCTTT
-	-	TRBV5-1	TRBJ1-1	CASSLERIPTEAFF	TGCGCCAGCAGCTTGGAACGGATTCCCACTGAAGCTTTCTTT
-	TRBD2	TRBV20-1	TRBJ2-4	CSASVLAGANIQYF	TGCAGTGCTAGTGTACTAGCGGGAGCAAACATTCAGTACTTC
-	-	TRBV9	TRBJ2-3	CASSALSTDTQYF	TGTGCCAGCAGCGCTCTTAGCACAGATACGCAGTATTTT
-	TRBD1	TRBV2	TRBJ1-2	CASSPEAQGAFYGYTF	TGTGCCAGCAGTCCCGAAGCTCAGGGGGCTTTCTATGGCTACACCTTC
once	-	TRBV3-1/TRBV3-2	TRBJ1-1	CASSQQGLWTEAFF	TGTGCCAGCAGCCAACAGGGCTTGTGGACTGAAGCTTTCTTT
-	-	TRBV3-1/TRBV3-2	TRBJ1-2	CASSPREGVYGYTF	TGTGCCAGCAGCCCCCGGGAGGGGGTCTATGGCTACACCTTC
few	-	TRBV5-1	TRBJ2-7	CASSSGGTGANEQYF	TGCGCCAGCAGCAGCGGGGGGACAGGGGCCAACGAGCAGTACTTC
-	TRBD2	TRBV18	TRBJ2-7	CASSLGAGSQYEQYF	TGTGCCAGCTCATTAGGAGCGGGATCCCAATACGAGCAGTACTTC
-	TRBD2	TRBV18	TRBJ2-7	CASSPPFGREGYEQYF	TGTGCCAGCTCACCACCATTCGGGCGGGAGGGCTACGAGCAGTACTTC
-	-	TRBV6-2/TRBV6-3	TRBJ1-2	CASSFPDNYGYTF	TGTGCCAGCAGTTTCCCGGATAACTATGGCTACACCTTC
-	TRBD1	TRBV7-2	TRBJ1-4	CASSLGGFGGEKLFF	TGTGCCAGCAGCCTAGGGGGCTTTGGAGGTGAAAAACTGTTTTTT
-	TRBD2	TRBV29-1	TRBJ2-5	CSVEPYGTSGGSGKTQYF	TGCAGCGTTGAACCTTATGGGACTAGCGGGGGATCCGGAAAGACCCAGTACTTC
-	-	TRBV5-1	TRBJ1-1	CASSPGVSNTEAFF	TGCGCCAGCAGCCCAGGGGTTTCTAACACTGAAGCTTTCTTT
-	-	TRBV18	TRBJ1-1	CASSPGHTTEAFF	TGTGCCAGCTCACCCGGGCATACCACTGAAGCTTTCTTT
-	-	TRBV6-5	TRBJ2-1	CASSLSGNEQFF	TGTGCCAGCAGCCTTAGTGGCAATGAGCAGTTCTTC
-	-	TRBV6-5	TRBJ1-5	CASSYRGGNQPQHF	TGTGCCAGCAGTTACCGGGGTGGCAATCAGCCCCAGCATTTT
-	-	TRBV6-5	TRBJ2-1	CASSYKSTNGKNEQFF	TGTGCCAGCAGTTACAAGTCGACCAACGGAAAGAATGAGCAGTTCTTC
-	-	TRBV27	TRBJ2-7	CASRTGTEAYEQYF	TGTGCCAGCAGGACCGGGACTGAAGCCTACGAGCAGTACTTC
-	TRBD1	TRBV4-3	TRBJ2-5	CASSQDGWGQGTFGTQYF	TGCGCCAGCAGCCAAGACGGCTGGGGACAGGGGACTTTTGGGACCCAGTACTTC
once	-	TRBV3-1/TRBV3-2	TRBJ1-4	CASSQVPEKLFF	TGTGCCAGCAGCCAAGTTCCTGAAAAACTGTTTTTT
-	-	TRBV3-1/TRBV3-2	TRBJ2-1	CASSRVDEQFF	TGTGCCAGCAGCCGTGTTGATGAGCAGTTCTTC
-	TRBD1	TRBV19	TRBJ2-4	CASRAWTGGKNIQYF	TGTGCCAGTAGAGCCTGGACAGGGGGCAAAAACATTCAGTACTTC
-	TRBD2	TRBV13	TRBJ2-3	CASRLAGGTDTQYF	TGTGCCAGCAGACTAGCGGGAGGCACAGATACGCAGTATTTT
-	TRBD1	TRBV7-9	TRBJ2-5	CASSRGQGFETQYF	TGTGCCAGCAGTCGTGGACAGGGCTTCGAGACCCAGTACTTC
-	-	TRBV13	TRBJ1-6	CASTVSRSPLHF	TGTGCCAGCACCGTCTCCCGTTCACCCCTCCACTTT
-	TRBD1	TRBV10-3	TRBJ1-1	CAISESTGTIPEAFF	TGTGCCATCAGTGAGTCGACAGGGACGATACCTGAAGCTTTCTTT
-	TRBD1	TRBV6-5	TRBJ1-1	CASSSLQGAITEAFF	TGTGCCAGCAGTTCTCTACAGGGGGCTATAACTGAAGCTTTCTTT
-	TRBD2	TRBV4-3	TRBJ2-1	CASSPGLAVGHEQFF	TGCGCCAGCAGCCCGGGACTAGCGGTGGGGCATGAGCAGTTCTTC
-	TRBD2	TRBV6-5	TRBJ2-7	CASGTSSYEQYF	TGTGCCTCCGGGACTAGCTCCTACGAGCAGTACTTC
once	-	TRBV10-3	TRBJ2-3	CASQGSGDTQYF	TGTGCCTCTCAGGGGTCCGGGGATACGCAGTATTTT
once	TRBD1	TRBV18	TRBJ1-2	CASSPPWDRVYGYTF	TGTGCCAGCTCACCACCCTGGGACAGGGTTTATGGCTACACCTTC
-	-	TRBV5-6	TRBJ2-2	CASSLRDGELFF	TGTGCCAGCAGCTTGCGCGACGGGGAGCTGTTTTTT
-	TRBD1	TRBV13	TRBJ2-5	CASSTYRQGGETQYF	TGTGCCAGCAGCACCTACCGACAGGGCGGGGAGACCCAGTACTTC